Sequencing of this TCR beta chain was carried out in a study of blood T cells in healthy people across ages. V shed 4 bases and J shed 5 bases, with 8 bases lying between them. CDR1 and CDR2 (germline): SNHLY, FYNNEI. CDR3 length equals 12 residues. Together with a sample-barcoded 5' primer, a J-beta primer mix was included in a second PCR lasting about 6 to 11 cycles. From the 5' RACE reads, TCRdb called clonotypes with MiXCR, one entry per CDR3 protein. In the table there are about 830,000 distinct CDR3 sequences, less than 80% of which are singletons. Input material: blood. The chain links TRBV2 to TRBJ1-1; D unresolved. This sequence originates from a man aged 25-45 years in good health. CDR3 loop: CASSGVRTEAFF. CDR3 sequence (DNA): TGTGCCAGCAGTGGCGTTCGGACTGAAGCTTTCTTT.